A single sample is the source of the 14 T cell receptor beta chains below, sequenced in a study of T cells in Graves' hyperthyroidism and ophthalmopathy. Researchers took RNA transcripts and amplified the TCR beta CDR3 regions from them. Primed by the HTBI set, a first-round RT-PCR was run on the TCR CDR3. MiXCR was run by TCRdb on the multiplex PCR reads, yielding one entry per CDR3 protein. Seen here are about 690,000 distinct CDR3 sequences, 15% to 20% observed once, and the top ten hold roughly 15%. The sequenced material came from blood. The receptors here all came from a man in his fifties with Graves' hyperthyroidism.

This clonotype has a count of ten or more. The CDR3 nucleotides read TGTGCCAGCAGCCAAGATCTATCCACCTACGAGCAGTACTTC. As protein: CASSQDLSTYEQYF. The chain is built from TRBV3-1 and TRBJ2-7; D gene uncertain. The germline V gene encodes CDR1 LGHDT and CDR2 YNNKEL (reference sequence). V was clipped by 0 bases and J by 2 bases, with 8 bases between them. The length of the CDR3 is 14 residues.

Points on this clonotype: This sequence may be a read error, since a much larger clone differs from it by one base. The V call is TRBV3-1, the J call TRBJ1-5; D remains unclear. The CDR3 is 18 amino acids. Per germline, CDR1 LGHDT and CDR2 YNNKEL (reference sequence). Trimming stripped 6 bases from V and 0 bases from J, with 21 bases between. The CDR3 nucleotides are TGTGCCAGCAGACCCAGCGGCCGGGCTGGTTATAGCAATCAGCCCCAGCATTTT. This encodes CASRPSGRAGYSNQPQHF.

CDR3 region: CASSPGHGNEQFF. DNA for the CDR3: TGTGCCAGTAGTCCGGGACATGGCAATGAGCAGTTCTTC. This chain joins TRBV19 and TRBJ2-1; possibly TRBD1 for D (6 bases). CDR3 length: 13 residues. The germline V gene has CDR1 LNHDA and CDR2 SQIVND (reference sequence). The V and J ends lost 5 bases and 6 bases respectively, with 11 bases between them.

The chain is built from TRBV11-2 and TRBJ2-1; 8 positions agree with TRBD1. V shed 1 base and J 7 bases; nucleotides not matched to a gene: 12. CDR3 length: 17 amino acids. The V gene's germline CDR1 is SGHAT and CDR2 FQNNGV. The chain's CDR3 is CASSLAEAQGAENEQFF. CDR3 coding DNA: TGTGCCAGCAGCTTAGCGGAGGCCCAGGGGGCAGAGAATGAGCAGTTCTTC.

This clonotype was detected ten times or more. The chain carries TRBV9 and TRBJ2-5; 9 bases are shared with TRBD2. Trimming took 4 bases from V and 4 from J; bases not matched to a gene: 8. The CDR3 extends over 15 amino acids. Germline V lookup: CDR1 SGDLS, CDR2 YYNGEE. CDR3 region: CASSSLAGAAETQYF. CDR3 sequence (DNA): TGTGCCAGCAGCTCTTTAGCGGGAGCGGCAGAGACCCAGTACTTC.

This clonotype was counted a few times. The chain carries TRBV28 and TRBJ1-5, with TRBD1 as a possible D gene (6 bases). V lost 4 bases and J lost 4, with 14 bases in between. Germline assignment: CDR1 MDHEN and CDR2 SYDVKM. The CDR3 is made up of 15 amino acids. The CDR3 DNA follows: TGTGCCAGCAGTTCCCGGGACATACTGAATCAGCCCCAGCATTTT. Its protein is CASSSRDILNQPQHF.

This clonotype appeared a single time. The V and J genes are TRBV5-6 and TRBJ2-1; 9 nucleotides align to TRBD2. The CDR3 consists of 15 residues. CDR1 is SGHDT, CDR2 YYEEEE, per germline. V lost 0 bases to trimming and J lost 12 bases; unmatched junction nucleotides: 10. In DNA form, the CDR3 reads TGTGCCAGCAGCTTGGCTAGGGTAGCGGGAGTTCGGCAGTTCTTC. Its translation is CASSLARVAGVRQFF. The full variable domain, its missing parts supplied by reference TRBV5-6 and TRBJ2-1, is DAGVTQSPTHLIKTRGQQVTLRCSPKSGHDTVSWYQQALGQGPQFIFQYYEEEERQRGNFPDRFSGHQFPNYSSELNVNALLLGDSALYLCASSLARVAGVRQFFGPGTRLTVL.

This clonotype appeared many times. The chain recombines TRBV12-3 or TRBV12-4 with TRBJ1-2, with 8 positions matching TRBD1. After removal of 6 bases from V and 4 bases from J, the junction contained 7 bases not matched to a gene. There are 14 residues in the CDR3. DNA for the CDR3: TGTGCCAGCAGCGGACAGGGCTCGCGCTATGGCTACACCTTC. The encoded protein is CASSGQGSRYGYTF.

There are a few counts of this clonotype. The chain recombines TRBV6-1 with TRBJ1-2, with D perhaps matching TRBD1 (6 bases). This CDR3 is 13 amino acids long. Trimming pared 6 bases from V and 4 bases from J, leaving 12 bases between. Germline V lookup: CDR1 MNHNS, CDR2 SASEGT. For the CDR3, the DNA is TGTGCCAGCAGGCTCGGACAGCTCTATGGCTACACCTTC. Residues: CASRLGQLYGYTF.

The CDR3 reads CASSPQSGTSSGANVLTF. Written as DNA, the CDR3 is TGTGCCAGCTCACCACAATCAGGAACATCCTCTGGGGCCAACGTCCTGACTTTC. The chain links TRBV18 to TRBJ2-6; D uncertain. With 1 base removed from V and 0 bases from J, the gap between germline ends came to 13 bases. There are 18 residues in the CDR3. Germline assignment: CDR1 KGHSH and CDR2 LQKENI. Supplemented by reference TRBV18 and TRBJ2-6, the full variable domain reads NAGVMQNPRHLVRRRGQEARLRCSPMKGHSHVYWYRQLPEEGLKFMVYLQKENIIDESGMPKERFSAEFPKEGPSILRIQQVVRGDSAAYFCASSPQSGTSSGANVLTFGAGSRLTVL.

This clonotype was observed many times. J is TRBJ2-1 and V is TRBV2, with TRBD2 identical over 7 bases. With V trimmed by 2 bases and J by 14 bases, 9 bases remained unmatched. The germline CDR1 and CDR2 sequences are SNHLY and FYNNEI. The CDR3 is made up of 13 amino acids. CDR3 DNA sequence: TGTGCCAGCAGTGAAATTTTGGCGGGAGTTAAGTTCTTC. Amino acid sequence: CASSEILAGVKFF.

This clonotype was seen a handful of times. The CDR3 DNA is TGTGCCAGCAGTATCCCGGGACATCTCGGCTACACCTTC. It encodes CASSIPGHLGYTF. The chain has TRBV6-1 and TRBJ1-2; D perhaps matches TRBD1 (6 bases). The V end lost 5 bases, the J end lost 8 bases, and 15 bases lay between the germline ends. CDR3 length equals 13 residues. Germline loops: CDR1 MNHNS, CDR2 SASEGT.

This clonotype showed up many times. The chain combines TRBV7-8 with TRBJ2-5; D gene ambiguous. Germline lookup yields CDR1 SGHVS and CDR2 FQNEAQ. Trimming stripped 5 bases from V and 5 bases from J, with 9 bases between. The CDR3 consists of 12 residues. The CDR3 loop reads CASSPYAETQYF. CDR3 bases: TGTGCCAGCAGCCCCTACGCTGAGACCCAGTACTTC. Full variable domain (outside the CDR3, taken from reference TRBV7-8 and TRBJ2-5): GAGVSQSPRYKVAKRGQDVALRCDPISGHVSLFWYQQALGQGPEFLTYFQNEAQLDKSGLPSDRFFAERPEGSVSTLKIQRTQQEDSAVYLCASSPYAETQYFGPGTRLLVL.

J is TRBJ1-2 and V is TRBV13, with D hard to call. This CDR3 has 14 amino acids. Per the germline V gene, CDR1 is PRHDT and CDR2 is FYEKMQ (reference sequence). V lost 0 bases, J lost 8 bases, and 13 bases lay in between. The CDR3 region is CASSLGLEGGGYTF. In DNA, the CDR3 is TGTGCCAGCAGCTTAGGCCTCGAAGGTGGGGGCTACACCTTC. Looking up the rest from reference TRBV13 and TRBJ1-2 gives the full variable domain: AAGVIQSPRHLIKEKRETATLKCYPIPRHDTVYWYQQGPGQDPQFLISFYEKMQSDKGSIPDRFSAQQFSDYHSELNMSSLELGDSALYFCASSLGLEGGGYTFGSGTRLTVV.